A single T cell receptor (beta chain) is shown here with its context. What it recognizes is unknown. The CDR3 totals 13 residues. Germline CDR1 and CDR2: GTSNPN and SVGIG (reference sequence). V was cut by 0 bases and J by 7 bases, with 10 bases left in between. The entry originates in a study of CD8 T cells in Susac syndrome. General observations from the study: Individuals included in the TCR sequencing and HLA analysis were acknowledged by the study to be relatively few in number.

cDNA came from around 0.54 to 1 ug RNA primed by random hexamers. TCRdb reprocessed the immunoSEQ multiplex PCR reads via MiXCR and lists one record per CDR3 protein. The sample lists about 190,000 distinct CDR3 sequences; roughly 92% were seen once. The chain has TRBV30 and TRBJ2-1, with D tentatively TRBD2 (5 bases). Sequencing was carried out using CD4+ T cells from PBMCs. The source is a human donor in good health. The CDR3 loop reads CAWSVLRGNEQFF. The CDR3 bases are TGTGCCTGGAGTGTACTGCGAGGGAATGAGCAGTTCTTC.